This TCR beta chain was captured in a study of cytomegalovirus exposure and HLA in healthy donors (dated by TCRdb to 2015 to 2018). For the wider study: In an earlier analysis of under 600 of the donors, under 300 Gb of sequence data and approximately 120 million unique TCR beta sequences from some 170 million T cells were reported. An early release covering about 600 HLA-typed donors comprised about 300 gigabases of sequencing data and around 86 million unique TCR sequences. The genetic ancestry cluster associated with self-reported Caucasian donors included over 65% of the 350 to 500 genotyped donors. The study aimed to test whether signatures of past pathogen exposure could be identified by cataloging public T cell receptors. The study used immunosequencing to profile the T cell repertoires of about 670 subjects and linked those repertoires to cytomegalovirus serostatus. A separate validation cohort of 90 to 150 different subjects was used in addition to the roughly 670-subject first cohort. High-throughput TCR immunosequencing, statistical association of individual TCRs with disease status, and machine learning were combined to predict cytomegalovirus infection status. A later analysis re-analyzed previously published TCR beta repertoires from 500 to 700 donors and added high-resolution HLA genotyping to study TCR occurrence patterns. In the later analysis, no new phenotypic data were used to find candidate immune exposures; instead, reliance was placed on TCR beta sequences and their occurrence across donors. An earlier analysis of 587 of the donors applied high-throughput TCR beta sequencing to assess whether each TCR beta V gene segment acted as functional or pseudogenic. Donor age, sex, ethnicity and CMV serostatus were collected together with the repertoire data. A later genetic analysis took genome-wide SNP genotypes for about 55% of the 666 donors and used that subset as a discovery cohort. All discovery cohort repertoires had been generated using a single sequencing platform. HLA typing included class I and class II loci at four-digit resolution. Typing coverage differed by locus: A, B, C, DRB1 and DQB1 were typed in about 620-640 donors, DQA1 in 522, DPA1 in approximately 600, and DPB1 in approximately 450. Several DR-DQ haplotypes were treated as single units for association and clustering because of strong linkage in the cohort. Across under 500 genotyped donors of the cohort, an average of roughly 230,000 unique TCR beta nucleotide sequences per donor were sequenced, and roughly 20% of those sequences were non-productive. What the work shows at the level of the full study, not this receptor alone: Most CMV-associated TCR beta chains appeared to be HLA-restricted in a later analysis, and the HLA associations seemed to be driven largely by CMV exposure. It was suggested by the authors that the approach could potentially be generalized to other disease states and immunological phenotypes. Immune exposure information for the cohort was limited to CMV serostatus. In this cohort, only TCR beta chains were sequenced, and detectable features were limited by the absence of alpha or paired-chain data. In an earlier analysis of 450 to 750 of the donors, most TCR beta V segments appeared in productive rearrangements about 87% or about 30% of the time, broadly matching IMGT annotations. Cytomegalovirus status was reported to be diagnosed by the classifier with high specificity and sensitivity in both the original and validation cohorts. According to a later genetic analysis, donors in an Asian-associated ancestry cluster had fewer N-insertions in productive TCRs than the approximately 700-donor mean. Roughly uniform sequencing depth across donors was assumed in presence/absence analyses, although this assumption may not hold. A later analysis found that TCR association rates varied across HLA loci, with DRB1 alleles showing the most associated TCRs and HLA-C alleles the fewest. A total of 164 TCR beta chains were listed by the study as associated with cytomegalovirus. Compared with equally common non-associated chains, HLA-associated TCR beta chains in a later analysis were more clonally expanded and had lower generation probabilities. A later analysis associated some 17,000 TCR beta sequences with specific HLA alleles at a false discovery rate of 0.05. In vitro tests confirmed that three of the cytomegalovirus-associated TCR beta chains recognize cytomegalovirus antigens. Most TCR sequences were observed very rarely across donors, whereas some public TCRs were present in many individuals. Because some donors lacked HLA typing at each locus, the association tests relied only on the typed subset. Correlated functional status among segregating V segments might reflect linkage disequilibrium, but an unknown experimental factor could not be ruled out. V-gene and J-gene trimming of TCR beta chains was associated with a missense DCLRE1C variant in a later genetic analysis, and the association was replicated in an independent cohort. Several of the top co-occurrence clusters appeared to be linked to parvovirus B19, influenza, CMV and Epstein-Barr virus, according to a later analysis. A cluster of highly shared sequence variants was judged likely to represent a technical artifact of the sequencing pipeline. A further reported finding was that TCR beta sequences accurately predicted the HLA-A and HLA-B alleles for most subjects in the first cohort. The 87-base-pair reads could not distinguish some IMGT-functional V segments, including TRBV6-2 and TRBV6-3, so those segments were excluded. Over 15 rarely observed V segments, including chromosome 9 orphons, were excluded from the earlier analysis of approximately 500 of the donors because counts were too low. When HLA alleles, especially DR and DQ, strongly co-occurred, TCR associations were difficult to assign to individual alleles.

On this clone: The antigen it recognizes is unknown. No base-level quality is on record; no much larger clone is a single base apart.

The germline V gene (reference sequence) specifies SEHNR as CDR1 and FQNEAQ as CDR2. V is pared back by 3 bases and J by 5 bases, with 5 bases lying between the germline termini. The CDR3 starts with the cysteine, ends with the phenylalanine, and has 11 residues. The CDR3 DNA has 33 bases and is translated from base 1. In total, approximately 700 healthy bone marrow donors made up the cohort. At the time of sampling, every cohort member was nominally healthy, though immune exposures that went unrecorded were likely present. The donor tested CMV seropositive and was one of the 289 seropositive cohort members. Each donor provided a peripheral blood sample, and peripheral blood mononuclear cells were used for TCR beta sequencing. The Qiagen DNeasy Blood Extraction Kit was used to extract genomic DNA from the blood cell samples. Library preparation used the immunoSEQ multiplex PCR assay. A mixture of 60 forward primers for TCR Vbeta segments and 13 reverse primers for TCR Jbeta segments was used in the multiplex PCR. The CDR3 region of rearranged TCR beta genes was amplified from genomic DNA with a multiplex PCR assay. Amplified TCR beta libraries were sequenced as 87-base-pair reads on the Illumina HiSeq System. Regarding the original processing steps: In a later analysis, tens of millions of unique TCR beta chains were counted across the roughly 610 repertoires, and roughly 10 million of these chains were shared by at least two donors. Raw reads were error-corrected and collapsed into unique sequences by a nearest-neighbor algorithm in which closely related sequences were merged to remove PCR and sequencing errors. Alignment of CDR3 sequences to IMGT reference sequences was used to assign V, D and J gene segments. For a sequence to be retained, a match of at least six nucleotides was required to both a V gene segment and a J gene segment. A rearrangement was called productive if the CDR3 had no stop codons and remained in frame with V and J, and every other rearrangement was called non-productive. Following IMGT convention, CDR3 was defined as the stretch from the second conserved V-encoded cysteine up to the conserved J-encoded phenylalanine. The earlier analysis of about 500 of the donors excluded sequences that lacked an unambiguous match to a single V gene segment. In an earlier analysis of approximately 590 of the donors, a V segment was called functional when productive rearrangements were above 56.7%, and segregating when the standard deviation between donors exceeded 5%. A statistical classification framework was built for diagnosing cytomegalovirus status from the catalog of TCR beta chain sequences. V and J gene assignment, in a later analysis, came from comparing TCR nucleotide sequences with IMGT/GENE-DB human TR gene sequences. A later analysis assigned CDR3 sequences and most-parsimonious VDJ recombination scenarios with the TCRdist pipeline. In a later analysis, every TCR beta chain was defined by the combination of its CDR3 amino acid sequence and its V-gene family, and reads without a unique V-gene family were dropped. To address suspected cross-contamination and a sequencing artifact, a later analysis removed around 590 highly shared, low-generation-probability nucleotide sequences. In a later analysis, a clonal expansion index for each public chain was calculated from normalized within-repertoire ranks of inferred template counts. Generation probabilities in a later analysis came from a VDJ recombination model fitted to out-of-frame rearrangements, and those results were checked against IGoR. In a later analysis, hypergeometric tests were used to score TCR-TCR, TCR-HLA and TCR-CMV co-occurrence, with a repertoire-size bias correction applied to TCR pairs. To estimate false discovery rates, a later analysis permuted the HLA or CMV assignments 20 times. In a later analysis, co-occurring TCRs were grouped using DBSCAN, and TCRdist sequence similarity was added for clustering within HLA-allele-positive subsets. Repertoires with fewer than 30,000 or more than 120,000 public chains were left out of co-occurrence clustering, as were four to six repertoires with anomalous nucleotide sharing. Held by TCRdb, this immuneACCESS table contains in-frame sequences only and omits some clones. Under half of the omission traces to an unresolved V gene where checked; the cause of the rest is unknown. V and J calls and clone size are given by that table; D and trimming were obtained from the DNA. Counted in this sample were 180,000 or so clones; approximately 83% of them appeared once. The leading ten clones occupy 9.3% of the sample.

This clonotype was sampled from a man younger than 30 in good health and CMV-seropositive. Specimen: PBMCs. Here the chain combines TRBV7-9 and TRBJ2-7; TRBD2 might be the D gene, on 5 matching bases. The nucleotide sequence is TGTGCCAGCAGCTTGGAGGACGAGCAGTACTTC. Translated, this gives CASSLEDEQYF.